This T cell receptor beta chain was captured in a study (dated by TCRdb to between 2015 and 2016). From the germline V gene, CDR1 is SGDLS and CDR2 is YYNGEE. The CDR3 goes from the cysteine to the phenylalanine over 15 residues. Only the CDR3 DNA stays, 45 bases, in frame from base 1. Trimming takes 3 bases off V and 5 bases off J; junction bases not matched to a gene: 10. The library was obtained by RT-PCR. This sample was sequenced with an Illumina MiSeq. TCRdb reanalyzed the raw reads on its own, using fastp at Q25 for trimming and MiXCR for clone calling, and kept in-frame beta chains. All rows with the same CDR3 protein become a single entry with the most common DNA and genes. This sample is represented by about 700,000 distinct CDR3 sequences; approximately 14% of them were singletons. Jointly, the top ten make up 3% to 4.5% of the sample. This clonotype turned up a few times. Its recognized antigen is unknown. No base quality values were provided; no much bigger clone lies one nucleotide off.

Material for sequencing was memory CD4+ T cells from blood. The clonotype comes from a female donor in good health, serving as a healthy control. Rearrangement joined TRBV9 to TRBJ2-5; TRBD1 agrees with 7 junctional bases. This receptor has the CDR3 CASSALTGQGETQYF. The sequence in DNA is TGTGCCAGCAGCGCACTGACAGGGCAGGGGGAGACCCAGTACTTC.